This section outlines one T cell receptor (beta chain) sequence together with its context. After removal of 3 bases from V and 4 bases from J, the junction contained 4 bases not matched to a gene. CDR3 length: 15 amino acids. Germline V gives CDR1 KGHDR, CDR2 SFDVKD. The sample originates from a study of blood T cell repertoires in COVID-19. As for the study in general: Some COVID-19 samples were acute and others convalescent; all came from the United States, Italy and Spain. Sample material is recorded as cDNA or gDNA derived from T cells, B-cell-depleted T cells, or PBMCs.

In the original workflow: Scientists estimated how many nucleated cells there were by amplifying reference gene primers. Sequenced by immunoSEQ multiplex PCR; TCRdb stores in-frame clones only, minus some. That table supplies the V and J calls and clone size; D and trimming were determined from the DNA. The data hold 70,000 or so clones, with about nine tenths observed a single time. The rearrangement links TRBV24-1 to TRBJ2-7; 11 bases are shared with TRBD1. Specimen: peripheral blood. The source is a human donor in a cohort sampled during active COVID-19. The CDR3 region is CATSDPDRGLYEQYF. CDR3 DNA sequence: TGTGCCACCAGTGATCCGGACAGGGGGCTATACGAGCAGTACTTC.